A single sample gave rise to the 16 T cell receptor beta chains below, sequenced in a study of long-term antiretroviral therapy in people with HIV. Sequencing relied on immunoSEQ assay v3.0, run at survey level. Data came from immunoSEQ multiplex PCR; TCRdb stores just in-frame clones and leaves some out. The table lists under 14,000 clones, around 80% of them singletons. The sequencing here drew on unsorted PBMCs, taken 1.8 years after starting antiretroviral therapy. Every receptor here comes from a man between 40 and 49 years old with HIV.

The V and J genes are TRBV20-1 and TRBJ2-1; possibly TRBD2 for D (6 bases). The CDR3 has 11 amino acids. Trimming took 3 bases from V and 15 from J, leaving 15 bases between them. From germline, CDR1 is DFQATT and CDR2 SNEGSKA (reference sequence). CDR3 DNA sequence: TGCAGTGCTAGTAGGGACCGCGGGGCGTTCTTC. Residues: CSASRDRGAFF.

The CDR3 nucleotides read TGTGCCAGCAGCCCTTGGGGACAGCCCAACTACGAGCAGTACTTC. It is translated as CASSPWGQPNYEQYF. This chain connects TRBV5-4 to TRBJ2-7, with TRBD1 matching over 7 bases. V trimming: 4 bases; J trimming: 3 bases; junction bases outside the gene matches: 10. Germline values: CDR1 SGHNT, CDR2 YYREEE (reference sequence). The CDR3 runs to 15 residues.

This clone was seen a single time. CDR3 sequence: CAWSVLGQVSGEQFF. Written as DNA, the CDR3 is TGTGCCTGGAGTGTATTGGGACAGGTGTCGGGTGAGCAGTTCTTC. The J gene is TRBJ2-1, the V gene TRBV30, with 8 bases lining up with TRBD1. J lost 9 bases, V lost 0 bases, and 10 bases had no gene match. CDR1 is GTSNPN and CDR2 is SVGIG in the germline V gene (reference sequence). The CDR3 consists of 15 residues.

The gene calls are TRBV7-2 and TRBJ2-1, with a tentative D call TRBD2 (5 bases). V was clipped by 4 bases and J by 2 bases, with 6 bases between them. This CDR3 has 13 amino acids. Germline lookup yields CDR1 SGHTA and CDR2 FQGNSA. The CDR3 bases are TGTGCCAGCAGCTCGGGAACCTACAATGAGCAGTTCTTC. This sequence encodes CASSSGTYNEQFF.

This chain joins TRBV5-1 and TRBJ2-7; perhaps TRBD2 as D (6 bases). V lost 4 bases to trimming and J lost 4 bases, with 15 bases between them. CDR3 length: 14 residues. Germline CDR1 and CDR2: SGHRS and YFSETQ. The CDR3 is CASSIGGGIYEQYF. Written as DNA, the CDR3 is TGCGCCAGCAGCATCGGGGGTGGGATATACGAGCAGTACTTC.

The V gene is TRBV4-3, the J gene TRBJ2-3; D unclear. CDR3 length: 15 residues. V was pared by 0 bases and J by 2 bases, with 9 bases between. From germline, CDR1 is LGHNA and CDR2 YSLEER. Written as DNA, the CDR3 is TGCGCCAGCAGCCAAGATTTTGGCGTCACAGATACGCAGTATTTT. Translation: CASSQDFGVTDTQYF.

The CDR3 DNA sequence: TGTGCCAGCAGCTTACTTCTTAACACCATATATTTT. As protein: CASSLLLNTIYF. The chain combines TRBV7-2 with TRBJ1-3; D gene unclear. From germline, CDR1 is SGHTA and CDR2 FQGNSA. This CDR3 has 12 residues. The germline V and J ends were trimmed by 2 bases and 7 bases, with 6 bases remaining between them.

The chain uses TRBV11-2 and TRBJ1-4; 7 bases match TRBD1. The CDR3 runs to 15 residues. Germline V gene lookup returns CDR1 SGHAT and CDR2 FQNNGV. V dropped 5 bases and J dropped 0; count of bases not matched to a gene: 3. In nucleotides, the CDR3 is TGTGCCAGCAGCAAACAGGGGCCAACTAATGAAAAACTGTTTTTT. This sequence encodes CASSKQGPTNEKLFF.

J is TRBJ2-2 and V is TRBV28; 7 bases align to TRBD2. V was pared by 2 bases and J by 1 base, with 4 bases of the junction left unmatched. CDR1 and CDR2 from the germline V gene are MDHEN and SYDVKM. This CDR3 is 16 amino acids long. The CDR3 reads CASSLRLAMNTGELFF. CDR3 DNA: TGTGCCAGCAGTTTAAGACTAGCAATGAACACCGGGGAGCTGTTTTTT.

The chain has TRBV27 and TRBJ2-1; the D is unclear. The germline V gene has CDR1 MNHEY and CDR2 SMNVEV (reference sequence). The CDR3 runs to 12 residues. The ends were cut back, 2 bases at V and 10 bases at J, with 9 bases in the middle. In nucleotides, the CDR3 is TGTGCCAGCAGTTTAAATGGTGGAGAGCAGTTCTTC. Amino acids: CASSLNGGEQFF.

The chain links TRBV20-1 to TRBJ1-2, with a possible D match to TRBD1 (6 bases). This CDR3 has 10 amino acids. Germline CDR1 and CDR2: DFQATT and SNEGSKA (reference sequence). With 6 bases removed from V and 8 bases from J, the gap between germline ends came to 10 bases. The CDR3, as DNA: TGCAGTGCGGGGGCGCCGGGCTACACCTTC. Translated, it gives CSAGAPGYTF.

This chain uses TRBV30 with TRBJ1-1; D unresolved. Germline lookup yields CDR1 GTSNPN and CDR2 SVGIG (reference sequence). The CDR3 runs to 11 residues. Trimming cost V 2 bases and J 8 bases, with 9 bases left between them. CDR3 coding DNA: TGTGCCTGGAGTCGTTGGGCCGAAGCTTTCTTT. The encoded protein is CAWSRWAEAFF.

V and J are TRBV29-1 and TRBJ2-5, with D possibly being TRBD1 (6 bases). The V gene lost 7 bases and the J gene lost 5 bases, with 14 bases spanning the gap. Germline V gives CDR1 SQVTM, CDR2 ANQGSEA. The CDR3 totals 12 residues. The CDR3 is CSAIDRWETQYF. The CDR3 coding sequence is TGCAGCGCTATCGACAGGTGGGAGACCCAGTACTTC.

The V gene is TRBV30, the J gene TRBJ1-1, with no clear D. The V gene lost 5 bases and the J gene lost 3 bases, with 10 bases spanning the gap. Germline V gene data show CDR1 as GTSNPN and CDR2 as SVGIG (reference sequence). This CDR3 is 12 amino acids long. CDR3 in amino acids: CAWLKDHTEAFF. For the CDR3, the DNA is TGTGCCTGGTTGAAGGACCACACTGAAGCTTTCTTT. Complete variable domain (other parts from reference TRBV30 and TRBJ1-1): SQTIHQWPATLVQPVGSPLSLECTVEGTSNPNLYWYRQAAGRGLQLLFYSVGIGQISSEVPQNLSASRPQDRQFILSSKKLLLSDSGFYLCAWLKDHTEAFFGQGTRLTVV.

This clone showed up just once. Here the CDR3 DNA reads TGTGCCAGCAGCCCAAGACAGGGTGCCTACAATGAGCAGTTCTTC. The encoded protein is CASSPRQGAYNEQFF. The rearrangement uses TRBV11-3 and TRBJ2-1; 7 bases are a match to TRBD1. The V gene's germline CDR1 is SGHNT and CDR2 YENEEA. The CDR3 has 15 residues. Trimming took 5 bases from V and 2 from J; bases not matched to a gene: 6.

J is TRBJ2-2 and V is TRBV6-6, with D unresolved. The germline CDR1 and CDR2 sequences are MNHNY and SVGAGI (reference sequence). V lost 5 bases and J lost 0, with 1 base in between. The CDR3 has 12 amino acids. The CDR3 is CASSPNTGELFF. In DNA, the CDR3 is TGTGCCAGCAGTCCGAACACCGGGGAGCTGTTTTTT.